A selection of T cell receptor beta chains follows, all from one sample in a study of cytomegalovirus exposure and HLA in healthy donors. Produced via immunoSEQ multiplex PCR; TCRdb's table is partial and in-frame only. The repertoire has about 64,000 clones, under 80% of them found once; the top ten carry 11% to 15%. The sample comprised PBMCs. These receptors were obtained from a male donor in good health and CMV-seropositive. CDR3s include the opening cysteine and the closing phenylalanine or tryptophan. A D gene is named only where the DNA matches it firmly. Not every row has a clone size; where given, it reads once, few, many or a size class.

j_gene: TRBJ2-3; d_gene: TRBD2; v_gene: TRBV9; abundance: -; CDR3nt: TGTGCCAGCAGCCCAACGGGGAGGGCAGATACGCAGTATTTT; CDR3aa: CASSPTGRADTQYF
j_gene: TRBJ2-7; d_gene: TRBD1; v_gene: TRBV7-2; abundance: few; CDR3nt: TGTGCCAGCAGCTTTGCTGGGGACAGGGCTCGAGAGCAGTACTTC; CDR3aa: CASSFAGDRAREQYF
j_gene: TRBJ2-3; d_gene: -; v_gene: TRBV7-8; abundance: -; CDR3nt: TGTGCCAGCAGCTTAGCGGGGGCCACAGATACGCAGTATTTT; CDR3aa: CASSLAGATDTQYF
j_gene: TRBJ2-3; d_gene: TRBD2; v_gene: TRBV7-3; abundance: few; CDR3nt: TGTGCCAGCAGCTCTGAGACTAGCGCCAGCACAGATACGCAGTATTTT; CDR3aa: CASSSETSASTDTQYF
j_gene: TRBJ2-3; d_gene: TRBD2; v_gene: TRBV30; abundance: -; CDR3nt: TGTGCCTGGAGTGTACAAACTAGCGGGTACACAGATACGCAGTATTTT; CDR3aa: CAWSVQTSGYTDTQYF
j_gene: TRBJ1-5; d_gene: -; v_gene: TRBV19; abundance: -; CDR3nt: TGTGCCAGTAGTATCAGGGGAAACAATCAGCCCCAGCATTTT; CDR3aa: CASSIRGNNQPQHF
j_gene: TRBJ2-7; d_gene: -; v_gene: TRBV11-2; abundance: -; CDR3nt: TGTGCCAGCAGCTTTGGCCGAAACTACGAGCAGTACTTC; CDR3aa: CASSFGRNYEQYF
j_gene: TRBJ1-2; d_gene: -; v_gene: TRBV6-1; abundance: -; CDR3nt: TGTGCCAGCAGTGATGCCGGGACTTCGGGTAACTATGGCTACACCTTC; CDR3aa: CASSDAGTSGNYGYTF
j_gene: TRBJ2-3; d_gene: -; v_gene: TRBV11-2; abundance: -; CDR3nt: TGTGCCAGCAGCCACTACCCGCGGGGATATAGCACAGATACGCAGTATTTT; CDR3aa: CASSHYPRGYSTDTQYF
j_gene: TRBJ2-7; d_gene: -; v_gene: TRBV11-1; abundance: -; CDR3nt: TGTGCCAGCAGCTCCGGAGGGGGCGGCTACGAGCAGTACTTC; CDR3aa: CASSSGGGGYEQYF
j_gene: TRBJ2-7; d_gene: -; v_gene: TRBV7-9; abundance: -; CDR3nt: TGTGCCAGCAGCTCCGGCAGGGATAACTACGAGCAGTACTTC; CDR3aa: CASSSGRDNYEQYF
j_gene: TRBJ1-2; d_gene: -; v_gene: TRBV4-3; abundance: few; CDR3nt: TGCGCCAGCAGCCAAGAGGCGGACTTCACCAACTCTAACTATGGCTACACCTTC; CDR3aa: CASSQEADFTNSNYGYTF
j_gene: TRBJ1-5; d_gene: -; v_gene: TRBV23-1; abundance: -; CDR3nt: TGCGCCAGCAGTCAATCACCAGGTCTTTATAGCAATCAGCCCCAGCATTTT; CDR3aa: CASSQSPGLYSNQPQHF
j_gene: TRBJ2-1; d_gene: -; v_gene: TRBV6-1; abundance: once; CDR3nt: TGTGCCAGCATGGAGGCAGGTGAGCAGTTCTTC; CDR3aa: CASMEAGEQFF
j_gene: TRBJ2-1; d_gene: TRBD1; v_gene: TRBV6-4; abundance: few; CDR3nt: TGTGCCAGCAGTGACTCGACAGGGGGTTACAATGAGCAGTTCTTC; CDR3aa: CASSDSTGGYNEQFF
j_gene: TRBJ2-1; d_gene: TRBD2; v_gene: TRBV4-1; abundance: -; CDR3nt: TGCGCCAGCAGCCAAGTCGGCGGGGGGGCCGGGTATGAGCAGTTCTTC; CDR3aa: CASSQVGGGAGYEQFF
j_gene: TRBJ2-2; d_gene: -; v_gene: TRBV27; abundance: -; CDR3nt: TGTGCCAGCAGTTTATATCGGGAGACCGGGGAGCTGTTTTTT; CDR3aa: CASSLYRETGELFF
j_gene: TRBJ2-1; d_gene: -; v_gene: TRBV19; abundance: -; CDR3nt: TGTGCCAGTAGTATAGGACGGCAGAGGAGCTCCTACAATGAGCAGTTCTTC; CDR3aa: CASSIGRQRSSYNEQFF
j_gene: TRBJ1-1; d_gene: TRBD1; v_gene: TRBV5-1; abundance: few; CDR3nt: TGCGCCAGCAGCTTGGGACGCACCAACAGGGGATGGGGCACTGAAGCTTTCTTT; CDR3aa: CASSLGRTNRGWGTEAFF
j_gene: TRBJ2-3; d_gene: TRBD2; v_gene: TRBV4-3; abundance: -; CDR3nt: TGCGCCAGCAGCCAAGAAGGGAGGGGAGATACGCAGTATTTT; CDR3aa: CASSQEGRGDTQYF
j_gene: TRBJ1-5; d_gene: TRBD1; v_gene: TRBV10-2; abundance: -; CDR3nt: TGCGCCAGCAGTGGACAGGGGGTTGAACAGCCCCAGCATTTT; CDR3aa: CASSGQGVEQPQHF
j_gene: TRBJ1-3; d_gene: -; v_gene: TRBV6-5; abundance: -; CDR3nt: TGTGCCAGCAGTTTGGAGGCTGGAAACACCATATATTTT; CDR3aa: CASSLEAGNTIYF